Presented here are 20 T cell receptor beta chains from one specimen sequenced in a study of technical replicates of blood from several donors. Sequenced by immunoSEQ multiplex PCR; TCRdb stores in-frame clones only, minus some. Of approximately 68,000 clones listed, 95% to 97% are singletons. Material for sequencing was T cells isolated from PBMCs. All receptors come from a human donor in good health.

CDR3 residues: CASRAVSSYEQYF. The CDR3 nucleotides are TGCGCCAGTCGTGCGGTTAGCTCCTACGAGCAGTACTTC. The rearrangement uses TRBV5-1 and TRBJ2-7, with D uncertain. V dropped 8 bases and J dropped 0 bases, with 12 bases sitting between them. This CDR3 is built from 13 residues. Germline CDR1 is SGHRS and CDR2 is YFSETQ. Drawing the rest from reference TRBV5-1 and TRBJ2-7, the complete variable domain is KAGVTQTPRYLIKTRGQQVTLSCSPISGHRSVSWYQQTPGQGLQFLFEYFSETQRNKGNFPGRFSGRQFSNSRSEMNVSTLELGDSALYLCASRAVSSYEQYFGPGTRLTVT.

The chain uses TRBV10-3 and TRBJ2-2; D not resolved. V shed 10 bases and J shed 4 bases, with 22 bases lying between them. Germline-derived CDR1 and CDR2 are ENHRY and SYGVKD. This CDR3 region has 16 residues. This chain's CDR3 is CATYALVGGVTGELFF. In DNA, the CDR3 is TGTGCCACCTATGCTCTTGTTGGCGGCGTCACCGGGGAGCTGTTTTTT.

The V gene is TRBV5-4, the J gene TRBJ1-3; D may be TRBD1 (6 bases). Looked up from germline, CDR1 is SGHNT and CDR2 is YYREEE (reference sequence). V shed 4 bases and J shed 3 bases, with 8 bases lying between them. The CDR3 extends over 13 amino acids. CDR3 nucleotide sequence: TGTGCCAGCAGCGTGGACAGTGGAAACACCATATATTTT. Protein product: CASSVDSGNTIYF. The variable domain in full, with the rest retrieved from reference TRBV5-4 and TRBJ1-3, is ETGVTQSPTHLIKTRGQQVTLRCSSQSGHNTVSWYQQALGQGPQFIFQYYREEENGRGNFPPRFSGLQFPNYSSELNVNALELDDSALYLCASSVDSGNTIYFGEGSWLTVV.

V is TRBV30 and J is TRBJ1-1; possible D gene TRBD1, 5 bases. Germline V gene lookup returns CDR1 GTSNPN and CDR2 SVGIG (reference sequence). This CDR3 is built from 14 residues. The V end was cut by 1 base, the J end by 6 bases, with 15 bases between. CDR3 region: CAWSGMAGISEAFF. CDR3 sequence (DNA): TGTGCCTGGAGTGGGATGGCAGGGATTTCTGAAGCTTTCTTT. The full variable domain, rest sourced from reference TRBV30 and TRBJ1-1, is SQTIHQWPATLVQPVGSPLSLECTVEGTSNPNLYWYRQAAGRGLQLLFYSVGIGQISSEVPQNLSASRPQDRQFILSSKKLLLSDSGFYLCAWSGMAGISEAFFGQGTRLTVV.

The sample holds a few counts of this clone. The chain combines TRBV2 with TRBJ2-5; 7 positions match TRBD2. Per the germline V gene, CDR1 is SNHLY and CDR2 is FYNNEI. V lost 0 bases and J lost 7; bases outside the gene matches: 5. CDR3 length: 14 amino acids. CDR3 sequence (DNA): TGTGCCAGCAGTGAAGCGGCTAGCGGAGGGACCCAGTACTTC. Residues: CASSEAASGGTQYF.

V and J are TRBV9 and TRBJ1-2, with 8 positions matching TRBD1. The V gene end was trimmed by 2 bases and the J gene end by 4 bases; junction bases not matched to a gene: 4. Germline loops: CDR1 SGDLS, CDR2 YYNGEE. This CDR3 region has 14 residues. Here the CDR3 reads CASSVRTGTYGYTF. The CDR3, as DNA: TGTGCCAGCAGCGTCCGGACAGGGACCTATGGCTACACCTTC.

This chain uses TRBV28 with TRBJ2-5, with D possibly being TRBD1 (9 bases). Per germline, CDR1 MDHEN and CDR2 SYDVKM. Trimming took 6 bases from V and 2 from J, leaving 19 bases between them. The CDR3 has 16 residues. This CDR3 reads CASSLGQGGGQETQYF. The CDR3 DNA follows: TGTGCCAGCAGCTTGGGACAGGGCGGGGGGCAAGAGACCCAGTACTTC. Full variable domain (missing parts from reference TRBV28 and TRBJ2-5): DVKVTQSSRYLVKRTGEKVFLECVQDMDHENMFWYRQDPGLGLRLIYFSYDVKMKEKGDIPEGYSVSREKKERFSLILESASTNQTSMYLCASSLGQGGGQETQYFGPGTRLLVL.

The chain joins TRBV18 to TRBJ2-5; TRBD1 might be the D (5 bases). V lost 2 bases and J lost 5, with 12 bases in between. Germline V CDR1 and CDR2: KGHSH, LQKENI. The CDR3 runs 14 residues. The CDR3 bases are TGTGCCAGCTCACCATCTCAGGGTGGCGAGACCCAGTACTTC. It specifies CASSPSQGGETQYF.

The chain uses TRBV7-3 and TRBJ2-3; 7 bases are a match to TRBD1. The CDR3 sequence is 15 residues long. The germline V gene encodes CDR1 SGHTA and CDR2 FQGTGA. Unmatched junction bases numbered 5, after V lost 3 bases and J lost 2 bases. The CDR3 is CASSLGDRDTDTQYF. The CDR3 region has the DNA TGTGCCAGCAGCTTGGGGGACAGAGACACAGATACGCAGTATTTT. The entire variable domain, with the rest obtained from reference TRBV7-3 and TRBJ2-3, is as follows: GAGVSQTPSNKVTEKGKYVELRCDPISGHTALYWYRQSLGQGPEFLIYFQGTGAADDSGLPNDRFFAVRPEGSVSTLKIQRTERGDSAVYLCASSLGDRDTDTQYFGPGTRLTVL.

J is TRBJ1-3 and V is TRBV11-3, with TRBD1 identical over 7 bases. Germline CDR1 is SGHNT and CDR2 is YENEEA. The CDR3 is 14 residues long. V lost 9 bases and J lost 0; bases outside the gene matches: 5. CDR3 sequence reads: CARKTGTSGNTIYF. In DNA form, the CDR3 reads TGTGCCAGAAAGACAGGGACCTCTGGAAACACCATATATTTT. Using reference TRBV11-3 and TRBJ1-3 for the parts outside the CDR3, the full variable domain is EAGVVQSPRYKIIEKKQPVAFWCNPISGHNTLYWYLQNLGQGPELLIRYENEEAVDDSQLPKDRFSAERLKGVDSTLKIQPAELGDSAVYLCARKTGTSGNTIYFGEGSWLTVV.

The rearrangement links TRBV11-2 to TRBJ2-1; no definite D call. V shed 1 base and J shed 14 bases, with 15 bases lying between them. Germline CDR1 is SGHAT and CDR2 is FQNNGV. This CDR3 spans 13 amino acids. DNA for the CDR3: TGTGCCAGCAGCTTAGTGACTGGAGTCGAAAAGTTCTTC. This translates into CASSLVTGVEKFF.

The CDR3 nucleotides are TGTGCCAGCAGCTTAGAAGGCAGGGAAACTGGAAACACTGAAGCTTTCTTT. As protein: CASSLEGRETGNTEAFF. V usage is TRBV7-9 and J usage is TRBJ1-1; D possibly corresponds to TRBD1 (5 bases). V gave up 1 base and J gave up 2 bases, with 17 bases separating them. CDR3 length: 17 residues. Germline V gene data show CDR1 as SEHNR and CDR2 as FQNEAQ (reference sequence). The whole variable domain, remainder taken from reference TRBV7-9 and TRBJ1-1, is DTGVSQNPRHKITKRGQNVTFRCDPISEHNRLYWYRQTLGQGPEFLTYFQNEAQLEKSRLLSDRFSAERPKGSFSTLEIQRTEQGDSAMYLCASSLEGRETGNTEAFFGQGTRLTVV.

V is TRBV2 and J is TRBJ2-1, with unresolved D. V lost 6 bases and J lost 7, with 10 bases in between. This CDR3 is built from 12 residues. Looked up from germline, CDR1 is SNHLY and CDR2 is FYNNEI. This CDR3 is CASRDKRNEQFF. As DNA, the CDR3 is TGTGCCAGCAGAGACAAAAGGAATGAGCAGTTCTTC.

The rearrangement links TRBV30 to TRBJ2-3; TRBD1 aligns across 9 bases. V gave up 4 bases and J gave up 8 bases; unmatched junction bases: 10. This CDR3 comprises 14 residues. Germline V gene data show CDR1 as GTSNPN and CDR2 as SVGIG (reference sequence). In DNA form, the CDR3 reads TGTGCCTGGACCAGACAGGGGGGTTATGGTACGCAGTATTTT. Protein: CAWTRQGGYGTQYF.

This chain links TRBV7-8 with TRBJ2-7, with D perhaps matching TRBD2 (7 bases). V lost 5 bases, J lost 3 bases, and 23 bases lay in between. The CDR3 is 17 amino acids. Germline values: CDR1 SGHVS, CDR2 FQNEAQ. The CDR3 DNA reads as TGTGCCAGCAGCATCTCGCGAGGGGGGGGCGCGGGCTACGAGCAGTACTTC. Encoded protein: CASSISRGGGAGYEQYF. Together with reference TRBV7-8 and TRBJ2-7, the CDR3 gives the full variable domain: GAGVSQSPRYKVAKRGQDVALRCDPISGHVSLFWYQQALGQGPEFLTYFQNEAQLDKSGLPSDRFFAERPEGSVSTLKIQRTQQEDSAVYLCASSISRGGGAGYEQYFGPGTRLTVT.

The chain joins TRBV27 to TRBJ2-3, with 8 bases matching TRBD1. The CDR3 totals 15 residues. V trimming: 5 bases; J trimming: 4 bases; junction bases outside the gene matches: 8. Germline CDR1 and CDR2: MNHEY and SMNVEV (reference sequence). CDR3 sequence reads: CASSSGRGQADTQYF. CDR3 sequence (DNA): TGTGCCAGCAGTAGTGGCAGGGGGCAGGCAGATACGCAGTATTTT.

The rearrangement uses TRBV10-3 and TRBJ2-7; TRBD1 is a possible D gene (6 bases). The CDR3 is made up of 13 amino acids. V lost 10 bases and J 4 bases, leaving 17 bases between the germline ends. Germline V CDR1 and CDR2: ENHRY, SYGVKD. The CDR3 here is CATFDGQKYEQYF. The CDR3 DNA follows: TGTGCCACCTTCGACGGACAGAAATACGAGCAGTACTTC.

V and J are TRBV6-5 and TRBJ1-3, with D uncertain. This CDR3 has 11 amino acids. Germline CDR1 MNHEY, CDR2 SVGAGI. V lost 6 bases to trimming and J lost 3 bases, with 3 bases between them. CDR3 residues: CASRLGNTIYF. CDR3 nucleotides: TGTGCCAGCAGACTTGGAAACACCATATATTTT.

This clone was counted a single time. The chain links TRBV6-5 to TRBJ2-5; weak D call: TRBD2 (5 bases). The length of the CDR3 is 16 residues. V was shortened by 2 bases and J by 0 bases, with 13 bases between the two germline ends. From germline, CDR1 is MNHEY and CDR2 SVGAGI. The CDR3 DNA is TGTGCCAGCAGTTACGGCACGGAGGCGGACCAAGAGACCCAGTACTTC. Its translation: CASSYGTEADQETQYF.

The gene calls are TRBV7-2 and TRBJ2-3, with unresolved D. The V gene's germline CDR1 is SGHTA and CDR2 FQGNSA. The CDR3 sequence is 14 residues long. Trimming pared 5 bases from V and 2 bases from J, leaving 11 bases between. The CDR3 DNA reads TGTGCCAGCAGCCTCACACCCAACACAGATACGCAGTATTTT. Protein sequence: CASSLTPNTDTQYF.